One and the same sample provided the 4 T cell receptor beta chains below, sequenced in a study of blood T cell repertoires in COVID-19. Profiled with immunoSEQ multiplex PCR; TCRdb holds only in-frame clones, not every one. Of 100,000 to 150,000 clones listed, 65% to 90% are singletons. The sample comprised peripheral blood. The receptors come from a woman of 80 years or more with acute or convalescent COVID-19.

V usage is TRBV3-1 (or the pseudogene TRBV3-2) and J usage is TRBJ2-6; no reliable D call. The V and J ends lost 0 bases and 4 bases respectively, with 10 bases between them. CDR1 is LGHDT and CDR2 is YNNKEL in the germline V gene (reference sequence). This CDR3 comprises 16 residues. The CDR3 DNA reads TGTGCCAGCAGCCAAGATCCCGGGTCCGGGGCCAACGTCCTGACTTTC. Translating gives CASSQDPGSGANVLTF.

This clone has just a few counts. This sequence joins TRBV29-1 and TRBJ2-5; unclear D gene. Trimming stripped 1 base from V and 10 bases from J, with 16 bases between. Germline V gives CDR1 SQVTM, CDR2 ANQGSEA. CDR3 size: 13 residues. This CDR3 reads CSVEALVQGDQYF. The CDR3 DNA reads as TGCAGCGTTGAAGCCCTGGTACAAGGAGACCAGTACTTC.

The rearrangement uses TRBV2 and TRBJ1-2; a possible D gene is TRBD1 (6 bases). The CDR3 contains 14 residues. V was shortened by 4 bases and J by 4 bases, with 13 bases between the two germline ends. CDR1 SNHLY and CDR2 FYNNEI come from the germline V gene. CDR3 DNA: TGTGCCAGCAGTGGGACAGCCCACACCTATGGCTACACCTTC. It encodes CASSGTAHTYGYTF.

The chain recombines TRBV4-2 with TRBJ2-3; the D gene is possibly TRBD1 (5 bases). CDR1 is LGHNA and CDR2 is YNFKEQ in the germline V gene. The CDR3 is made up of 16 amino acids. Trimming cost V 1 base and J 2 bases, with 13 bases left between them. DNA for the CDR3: TGTGCCAGCAGCCAAGTAGGGGCAGCAAACACAGATACGCAGTATTTT. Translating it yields CASSQVGAANTDTQYF.